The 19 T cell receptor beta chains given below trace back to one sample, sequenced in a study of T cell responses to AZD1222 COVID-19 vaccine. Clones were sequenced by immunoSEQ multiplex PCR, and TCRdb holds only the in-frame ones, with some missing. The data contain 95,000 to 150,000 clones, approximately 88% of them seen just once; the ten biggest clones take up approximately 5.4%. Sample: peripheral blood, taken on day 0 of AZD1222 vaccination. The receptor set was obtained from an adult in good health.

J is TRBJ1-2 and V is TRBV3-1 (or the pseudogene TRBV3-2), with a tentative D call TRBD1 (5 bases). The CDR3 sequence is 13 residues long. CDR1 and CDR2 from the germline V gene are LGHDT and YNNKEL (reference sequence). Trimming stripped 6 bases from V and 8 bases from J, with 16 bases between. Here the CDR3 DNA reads TGTGCCAGCAGTCCGACAGAAACTAGAGGCTACACCTTC. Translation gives CASSPTETRGYTF.

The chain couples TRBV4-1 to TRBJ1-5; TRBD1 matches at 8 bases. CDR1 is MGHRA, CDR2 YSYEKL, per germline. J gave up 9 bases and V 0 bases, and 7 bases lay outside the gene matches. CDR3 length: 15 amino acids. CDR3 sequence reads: CASSQDWQGARPQHF. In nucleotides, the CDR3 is TGCGCCAGCAGCCAAGATTGGCAGGGGGCTCGGCCCCAGCATTTT.

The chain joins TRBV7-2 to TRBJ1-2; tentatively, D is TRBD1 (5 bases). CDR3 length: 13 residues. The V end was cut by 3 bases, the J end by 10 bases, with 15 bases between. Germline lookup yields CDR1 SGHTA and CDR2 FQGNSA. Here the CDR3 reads CASSLGVTVPYTF. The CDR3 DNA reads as TGTGCCAGCAGCTTGGGGGTAACAGTCCCCTACACCTTC. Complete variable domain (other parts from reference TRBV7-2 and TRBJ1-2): GAGVSQSPSNKVTEKGKDVELRCDPISGHTALYWYRQSLGQGLEFLIYFQGNSAPDKSGLPSDRFSAERTGGSVSTLTIQRTQQEDSAVYLCASSLGVTVPYTFGSGTRLTVV.

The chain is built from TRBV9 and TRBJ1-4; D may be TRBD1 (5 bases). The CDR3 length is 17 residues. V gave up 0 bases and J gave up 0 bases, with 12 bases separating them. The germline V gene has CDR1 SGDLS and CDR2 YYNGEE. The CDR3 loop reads CASSVAGGGATNEKLFF. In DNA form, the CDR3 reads TGTGCCAGCAGCGTAGCTGGGGGGGGAGCAACTAATGAAAAACTGTTTTTT. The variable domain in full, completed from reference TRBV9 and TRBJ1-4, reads DSGVTQTPKHLITATGQRVTLRCSPRSGDLSVYWYQQSLDQGLQFLIQYYNGEERAKGNILERFSAQQFPDLHSELNLSSLELGDSALYFCASSVAGGGATNEKLFFGSGTQLSVL.

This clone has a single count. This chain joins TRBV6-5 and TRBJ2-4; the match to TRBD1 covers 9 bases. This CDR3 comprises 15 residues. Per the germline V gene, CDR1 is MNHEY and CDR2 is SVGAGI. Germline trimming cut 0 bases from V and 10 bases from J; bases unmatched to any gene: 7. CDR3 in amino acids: CASSYSPDRGYIQYF. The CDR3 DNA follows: TGTGCCAGCAGTTACTCACCGGACAGGGGATATATTCAGTACTTC.

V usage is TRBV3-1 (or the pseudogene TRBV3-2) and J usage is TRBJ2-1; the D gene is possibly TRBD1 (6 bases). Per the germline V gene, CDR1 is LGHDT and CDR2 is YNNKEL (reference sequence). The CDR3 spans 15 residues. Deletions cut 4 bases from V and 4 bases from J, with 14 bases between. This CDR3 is CASSREDRSYNEQFF. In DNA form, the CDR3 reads TGTGCCAGCAGCCGAGAGGACAGATCATACAATGAGCAGTTCTTC.

In DNA, the CDR3 is TGTGCCAGCAGCCCAAATGCGGGACAGGGGGCAAGAGAGCAGTTCTTC. Encoded protein: CASSPNAGQGAREQFF. The chain couples TRBV7-8 to TRBJ2-1; the match to TRBD1 covers 12 bases. V gave up 5 bases and J gave up 10 bases; unmatched junction bases: 12. Germline lookup yields CDR1 SGHVS and CDR2 FQNEAQ. The CDR3 covers 16 residues.

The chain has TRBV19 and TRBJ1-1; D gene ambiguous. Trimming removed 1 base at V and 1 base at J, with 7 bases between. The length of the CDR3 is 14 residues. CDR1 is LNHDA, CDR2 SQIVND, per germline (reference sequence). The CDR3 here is CASSIGRQNTEAFF. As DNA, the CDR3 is TGTGCCAGTAGTATAGGCCGGCAGAACACTGAAGCTTTCTTT.

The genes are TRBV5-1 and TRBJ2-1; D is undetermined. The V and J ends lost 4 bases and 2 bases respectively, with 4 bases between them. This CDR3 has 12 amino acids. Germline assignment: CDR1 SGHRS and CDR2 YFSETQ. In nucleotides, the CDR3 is TGCGCCAGCAGCGGGACCTACAATGAGCAGTTCTTC. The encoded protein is CASSGTYNEQFF.

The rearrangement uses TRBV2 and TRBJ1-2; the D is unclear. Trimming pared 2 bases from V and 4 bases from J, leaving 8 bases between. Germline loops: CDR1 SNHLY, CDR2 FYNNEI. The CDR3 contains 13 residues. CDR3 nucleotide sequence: TGTGCCAGCAGTGAACAGGTTACCTATGGCTACACCTTC. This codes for CASSEQVTYGYTF.

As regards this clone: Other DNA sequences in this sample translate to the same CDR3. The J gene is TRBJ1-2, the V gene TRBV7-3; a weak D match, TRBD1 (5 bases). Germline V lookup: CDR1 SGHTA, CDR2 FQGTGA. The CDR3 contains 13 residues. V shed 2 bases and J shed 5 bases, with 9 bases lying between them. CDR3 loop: CASSLGQGYGYTF. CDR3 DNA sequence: TGTGCCAGCAGCTTAGGCCAGGGATATGGCTACACCTTC.

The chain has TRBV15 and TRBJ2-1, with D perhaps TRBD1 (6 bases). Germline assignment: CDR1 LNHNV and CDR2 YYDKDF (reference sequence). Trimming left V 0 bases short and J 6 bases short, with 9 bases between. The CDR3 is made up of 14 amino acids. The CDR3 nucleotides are TGTGCCACCAGCAGAGATCAGGGGTTCAATGAGCAGTTCTTC. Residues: CATSRDQGFNEQFF.

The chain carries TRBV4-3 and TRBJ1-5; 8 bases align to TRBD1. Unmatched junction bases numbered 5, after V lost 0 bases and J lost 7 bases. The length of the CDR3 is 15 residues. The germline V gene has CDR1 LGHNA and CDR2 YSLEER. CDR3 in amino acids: CASSQDAGGVQPQHF. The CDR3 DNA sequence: TGCGCCAGCAGCCAAGATGCAGGGGGCGTACAGCCCCAGCATTTT.

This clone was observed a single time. CDR3 DNA: TGTGCCATCAGTCCTGGGCAGAACACTGAAGCTTTCTTT. Its protein is CAISPGQNTEAFF. The chain joins TRBV10-3 to TRBJ1-1; D is unresolved. Trimming left V 5 bases short and J 1 base short, with 8 bases between. The CDR3 has 13 amino acids. The germline CDR1 and CDR2 sequences are ENHRY and SYGVKD.

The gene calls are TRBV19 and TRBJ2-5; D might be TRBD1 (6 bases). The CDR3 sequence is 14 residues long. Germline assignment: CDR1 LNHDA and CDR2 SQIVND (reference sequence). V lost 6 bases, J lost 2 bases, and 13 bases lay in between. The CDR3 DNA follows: TGTGCCAGTAGAAACGAGCAGGGGCAAGAGACCCAGTACTTC. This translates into CASRNEQGQETQYF.

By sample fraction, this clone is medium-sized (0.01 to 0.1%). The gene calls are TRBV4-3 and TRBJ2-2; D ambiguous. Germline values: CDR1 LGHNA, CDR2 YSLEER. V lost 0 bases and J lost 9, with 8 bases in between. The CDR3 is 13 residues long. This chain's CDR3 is CASSQDWSRELFF. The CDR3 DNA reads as TGCGCCAGCAGCCAAGATTGGTCCCGGGAGCTGTTTTTT.

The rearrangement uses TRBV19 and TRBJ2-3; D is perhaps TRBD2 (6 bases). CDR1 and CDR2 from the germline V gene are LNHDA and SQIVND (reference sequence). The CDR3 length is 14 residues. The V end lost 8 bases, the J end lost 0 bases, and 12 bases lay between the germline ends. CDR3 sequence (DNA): TGTGCCAGTGAATCAGGGACTAGCACAGATACGCAGTATTTT. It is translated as CASESGTSTDTQYF.

The CDR3 DNA sequence: TGCGCCAGCAGCTTAAATCCGGGTAACTACGAGCAGTACTTC. Amino acids: CASSLNPGNYEQYF. The V call is TRBV4-3, the J call TRBJ2-7, with no clear D. V lost 5 bases and J 3 bases, leaving 14 bases between the germline ends. The CDR3 is 14 residues long. Germline lookup yields CDR1 LGHNA and CDR2 YSLEER.

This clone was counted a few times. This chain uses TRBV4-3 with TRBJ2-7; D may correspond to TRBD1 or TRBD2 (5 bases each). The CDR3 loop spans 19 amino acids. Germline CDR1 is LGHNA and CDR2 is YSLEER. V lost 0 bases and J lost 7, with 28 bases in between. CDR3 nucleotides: TGCGCCAGCAGCCAAGATCTGAGGGGCCCCGGGCCTTCCGAAGGGGAGCAGTACTTC. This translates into CASSQDLRGPGPSEGEQYF.